The rows below give T cell receptor beta chains drawn from one sample of a study of T cells in Graves' hyperthyroidism and ophthalmopathy. TCRdb used MiXCR to reprocess the multiplex PCR reads, holding one entry per CDR3 protein. This sample yields hundreds of thousands of distinct CDR3 sequences, of which roughly 14% are seen a single time; around 13% belongs to the top ten. The specimen sequenced was blood. The origin of the receptors is a man aged 18 to 30 with Graves' ophthalmopathy. The CDR3 runs from the conserved cysteine through the conserved F or W. The D gene is left open where the match is weak. Not all rows give a size; the values are once, few, many and, for expanded clones, a class.

NA,TRBV5-1,NA,TRBJ2-5,CASSLSTGKETQYF,TGCGCCAGCAGCTTGTCCACAGGGAAAGAGACCCAGTACTTC
NA,TRBV6-1,NA,TRBJ1-1,CASTGDLRGRNEAFF,TGTGCCAGCACCGGGGATTTAAGGGGACGGAATGAAGCTTTCTTT
many,TRBV11-2,TRBD2,TRBJ2-3,CASSLDSGLAGGPFGDTQYF,TGTGCCAGCAGCTTAGATTCGGGACTAGCGGGGGGGCCGTTCGGAGATACGCAGTATTTT
few,TRBV24-1,TRBD1,TRBJ2-1,CATSDLGTGKGEQFF,TGTGCCACCAGTGATCTGGGGACAGGAAAGGGTGAGCAGTTCTTC
many,TRBV3-1,NA,TRBJ2-3,CASSQDVNTDTQYF,TGTGCCAGCAGCCAAGACGTTAACACAGATACGCAGTATTTT
many,TRBV30,TRBD2,TRBJ2-5,CAWSVGLAGLETQYF,TGTGCCTGGAGTGTGGGACTAGCGGGGCTGGAGACCCAGTACTTC
many,TRBV11-2,TRBD1,TRBJ2-5,CASSLGQFQETQYF,TGTGCCAGCAGCCTGGGACAGTTCCAAGAGACCCAGTACTTC
NA,TRBV15,NA,TRBJ2-7,CATAGLVTGGYEQYF,TGTGCCACCGCCGGATTAGTAACCGGGGGATACGAGCAGTACTTC
NA,TRBV6-4,TRBD1,TRBJ1-2,CASSETGTGEIYGYTF,TGTGCCAGCAGTGAAACAGGGACAGGGGAGATCTATGGCTACACCTTC
many,TRBV27,TRBD2,TRBJ2-1,CAGSRGTSGYNEQFF,TGTGCCGGCAGTAGAGGGACTAGCGGATACAATGAGCAGTTCTTC
few,TRBV30,NA,TRBJ2-1,CAWGRGLGSDNEQFF,TGTGCCTGGGGCCGCGGACTGGGAAGTGACAATGAGCAGTTCTTC
NA,TRBV6-5,TRBD1,TRBJ2-7,CASSYRGLPNEQYF,TGTGCCAGCAGTTACAGGGGGCTTCCCAACGAGCAGTACTTC
few,TRBV19,NA,TRBJ1-1,CASSMRGWGTEAFF,TGTGCCAGTAGTATGCGGGGATGGGGCACTGAAGCTTTCTTT
many,TRBV7-9,NA,TRBJ1-5,CASSLADQPQHF,TGTGCCAGCAGCTTAGCGGATCAGCCCCAGCATTTT
many,TRBV19,TRBD1,TRBJ2-7,CASTQRDRGPGEQYF,TGTGCCAGTACCCAACGGGACAGGGGGCCGGGAGAGCAGTACTTC
NA,TRBV5-5,TRBD1,TRBJ2-7,CASSSGQDPVYEQYF,TGTGCCAGCAGTTCTGGACAGGACCCTGTCTACGAGCAGTACTTC
NA,TRBV6-1,TRBD2,TRBJ2-3,CASRRLAGGTDTRYF,TGTGCCAGCAGGCGACTAGCGGGGGGCACAGATACGCGGTATTTT
many,TRBV11-2,TRBD2,TRBJ2-7,CASSFPGLGNEQYF,TGTGCCAGCAGCTTCCCGGGACTAGGAAACGAGCAGTACTTC
many,TRBV13,NA,TRBJ2-1,CASSYENIPYNEQFF,TGTGCCAGCAGCTACGAGAACATTCCCTACAATGAGCAGTTCTTC
many,TRBV20-1,NA,TRBJ1-2,CSAREGPSWGYTF,TGCAGTGCTAGAGAAGGGCCGAGCTGGGGCTACACCTTC
many,TRBV9,TRBD2,TRBJ2-3,CASSVAGLAGGSGDTQYF,TGTGCCAGCAGCGTAGCAGGACTAGCGGGAGGGAGCGGAGATACGCAGTATTTT
NA,TRBV12-3/TRBV12-4,TRBD2,TRBJ2-1,CASTPGASGGSNEQFF,TGTGCCAGCACCCCGGGGGCGAGCGGGGGGTCCAATGAGCAGTTCTTC
many,TRBV24-1,NA,TRBJ2-7,CATSGRDSSYEQYF,TGTGCCACCAGTGGGCGGGACAGCTCCTACGAGCAGTACTTC
many,TRBV7-2,NA,TRBJ1-6,CASSLRGGNSPLHF,TGTGCCAGCAGCTTAAGGGGGGGTAATTCACCCCTCCACTTT
many,TRBV7-9,TRBD2,TRBJ2-1,CASSSPGTSGNNEQFF,TGTGCCAGCAGCTCCCCCGGGACTAGCGGGAATAATGAGCAGTTCTTC
NA,TRBV10-1,TRBD1,TRBJ2-1,CASSEGGQDHGEQFF,TGCGCCAGCAGTGAAGGGGGACAGGATCACGGTGAGCAGTTCTTC
many,TRBV3-1,NA,TRBJ1-5,CASSQARGQPQHF,TGTGCCAGCAGCCAGGCCAGGGGCCAGCCCCAGCATTTT
few,TRBV4-1,TRBD1,TRBJ1-2,CASSQAETGGGYTF,TGCGCCAGCAGCCAAGCCGAAACAGGGGGTGGCTACACCTTC
many,TRBV27,NA,TRBJ2-2,CASGSGPYQRGGELFF,TGTGCCAGCGGATCGGGACCATACCAAAGGGGCGGGGAGCTGTTTTTT
NA,TRBV10-3,TRBD1,TRBJ2-2,CAISPGTGDTGELFF,TGTGCCATCAGTCCCGGGACAGGGGACACCGGGGAGCTGTTTTTT
many,TRBV19,TRBD1,TRBJ2-1,CASSILDRGWDTDNEQFF,TGTGCCAGTAGTATCTTGGACAGGGGATGGGATACGGACAATGAGCAGTTCTTC
many,TRBV7-9,NA,TRBJ1-1,CASSLGGSWTEAFF,TGTGCCAGCAGCTTAGGTGGGAGTTGGACTGAAGCTTTCTTT
few,TRBV20-1,NA,TRBJ2-2,CSATRRDGGELFF,TGCAGTGCTACCAGGCGGGATGGCGGGGAGCTGTTTTTT
many,TRBV18,TRBD1,TRBJ2-7,CASTTGQATYEQYF,TGTGCCAGCACGACGGGACAGGCCACCTACGAGCAGTACTTC
NA,TRBV29-1,TRBD2,TRBJ2-5,CSVAGTSGRETQYF,TGCAGCGTTGCCGGGACTAGCGGGCGAGAGACCCAGTACTTC
many,TRBV13,NA,TRBJ2-1,CASSYPRGEDSNEQFF,TGTGCCAGCAGCTACCCTAGGGGAGAAGATTCCAATGAGCAGTTCTTC
NA,TRBV15,TRBD2,TRBJ2-1,CATSRGHGGLAGEDTVNEQFF,TGTGCCACCAGCAGAGGTCATGGTGGTCTAGCGGGAGAGGACACAGTCAATGAGCAGTTCTTC
many,TRBV7-8,TRBD1,TRBJ2-7,CASSFWDRGHEQYF,TGTGCCAGCAGCTTCTGGGACAGGGGCCACGAGCAGTACTTC
many,TRBV7-9,NA,TRBJ2-5,CASSQEPGTWETQYF,TGTGCCAGCAGCCAAGAGCCGGGTACCTGGGAGACCCAGTACTTC
few,TRBV7-6,NA,TRBJ1-5,CASSLGPTEPQHF,TGTGCCAGCAGCCTGGGCCCCACGGAGCCCCAGCATTTT
many,TRBV14,NA,TRBJ1-1,CASSQDPKGGTEAFF,TGTGCCAGCAGCCAAGATCCCAAGGGGGGCACTGAAGCTTTCTTT
NA,TRBV4-2,TRBD1,TRBJ2-7,CASSQASDRDEQYF,TGTGCCAGCAGCCAAGCTTCAGACAGGGACGAGCAGTACTTC
many,TRBV3-1,NA,TRBJ2-2,CASSQMGSGELFF,TGTGCCAGCAGCCAGATGGGGTCCGGGGAGCTGTTTTTT
many,TRBV9,NA,TRBJ1-1,CASSGWGNTEAFF,TGTGCCAGCAGCGGTTGGGGGAACACTGAAGCTTTCTTT
many,TRBV29-1,TRBD2,TRBJ2-7,CSVEKAGGQYEQYF,TGCAGCGTTGAGAAAGCGGGAGGCCAATACGAGCAGTACTTC
many,TRBV2,TRBD2,TRBJ2-1,CASGVKPNSGDNEQLF,TGTGCCAGCGGGGTAAAGCCGAATAGCGGGGACAATGAGCAGCTCTTC
few,TRBV7-9,NA,TRBJ2-5,CASSLFLRRQETQYF,TGTGCCAGCAGCTTATTTCTCAGGAGGCAAGAGACCCAGTACTTC
NA,TRBV7-3,NA,TRBJ1-1,CASSEAGRGGTEAFF,TGTGCCAGCAGTGAAGCAGGGAGGGGGGGGACTGAAGCTTTCTTT
NA,TRBV12-3/TRBV12-4,TRBD2,TRBJ2-2,CASRPGTSGGERELFF,TGTGCCAGCAGGCCCGGGACTAGCGGGGGGGAGCGGGAGCTGTTTTTT
few,TRBV5-1,NA,TRBJ1-5,CASSFRDGEFNQPQHF,TGCGCCAGCAGCTTCCGGGACGGGGAGTTCAATCAGCCCCAGCATTTT
NA,TRBV12-3/TRBV12-4,TRBD1,TRBJ1-4,CASSLVWDRGLEKLFF,TGTGCCAGCAGTTTAGTATGGGACAGGGGGCTTGAAAAACTGTTTTTT
many,TRBV24-1,NA,TRBJ2-5,CATSDFQGGQETQYF,TGTGCCACCAGTGATTTCCAGGGGGGTCAAGAGACCCAGTACTTC
NA,TRBV28,TRBD2,TRBJ2-7,CASSLPLLAGGLSYEQYF,TGTGCCAGCAGTTTACCTCTTTTAGCGGGAGGCCTCTCCTACGAGCAGTACTTC
many,TRBV7-2,NA,TRBJ1-5,CASSASGPINQPQHF,TGTGCCAGCAGCGCATCGGGACCGATCAATCAGCCCCAGCATTTT
many,TRBV12-3/TRBV12-4,TRBD1,TRBJ2-5,CASSWGQGAGETQYF,TGTGCCAGCAGTTGGGGACAGGGGGCGGGGGAGACCCAGTACTTC
NA,TRBV7-9,TRBD1,TRBJ1-5,CASSSTGGSINQPQQF,TGTGCCAGCAGCTCAACAGGGGGTTCAATCAATCAGCCCCAGCAGTTT